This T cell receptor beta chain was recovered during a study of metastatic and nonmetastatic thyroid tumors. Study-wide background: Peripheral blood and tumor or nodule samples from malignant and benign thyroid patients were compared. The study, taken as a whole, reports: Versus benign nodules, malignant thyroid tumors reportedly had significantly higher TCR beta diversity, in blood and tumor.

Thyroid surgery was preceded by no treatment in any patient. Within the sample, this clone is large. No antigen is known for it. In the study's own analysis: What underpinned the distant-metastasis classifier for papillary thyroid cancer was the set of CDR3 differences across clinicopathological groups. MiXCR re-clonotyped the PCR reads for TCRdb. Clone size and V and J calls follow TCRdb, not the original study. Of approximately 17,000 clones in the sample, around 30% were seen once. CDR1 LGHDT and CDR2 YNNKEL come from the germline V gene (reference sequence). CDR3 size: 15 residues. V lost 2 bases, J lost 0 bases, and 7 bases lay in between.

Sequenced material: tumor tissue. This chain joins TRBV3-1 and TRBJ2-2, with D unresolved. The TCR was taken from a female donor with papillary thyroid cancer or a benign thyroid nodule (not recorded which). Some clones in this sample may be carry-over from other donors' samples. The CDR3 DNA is TGTGCCAGCAGCCAACTACTACCGAACACCGGGGAGCTGTTTTTT. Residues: CASSQLLPNTGELFF.